Shown below are 8 T cell receptor beta chains from a single sample sequenced in a study of identical twins. TCRdb fed the 5' RACE reads into MiXCR, producing one record per CDR3 protein. Among around 230,000 distinct CDR3 sequences listed, approximately 9% were seen once. Material for sequencing was memory (CD45RO+) T cells sorted from blood. Source of these receptors: a young woman in good health.

In this sample, this clonotype turned up many times. The gene calls are TRBV7-8 and TRBJ1-5; 8 nucleotides line up with TRBD1. Germline assignment: CDR1 SGHVS and CDR2 FQNEAQ. The ends lost 5 bases at V and 5 bases at J; junction bases unmatched: 14. CDR3 size: 17 residues. DNA of the CDR3: TGTGCCAGCAGCCTCTACACGACAGGGGTATCACATCAGCCCCAGCATTTT. It codes for CASSLYTTGVSHQPQHF.

This clonotype came up a few times. This chain connects TRBV5-6 to TRBJ2-1, with unresolved D. In germline, CDR1 is SGHDT, CDR2 YYEEEE. V was clipped by 1 base and J by 8 bases, with 10 bases between them. This CDR3 has 13 residues. CDR3 DNA: TGTGCCAGCAGCTTGAGCCCTGCGTATGAGCAGTTCTTC. Translation gives CASSLSPAYEQFF.

This clonotype came up many times. The V gene is TRBV20-1, the J gene TRBJ2-5; 9 nucleotides agree with TRBD2. Trimming cost V 3 bases and J 5 bases; bases outside gene matches: 7. Germline lookup yields CDR1 DFQATT and CDR2 SNEGSKA (reference sequence). This CDR3 is 14 amino acids long. The CDR3 loop is CSARLAGSEETQYF. The DNA for the CDR3 is TGCAGTGCTAGGCTAGCGGGAAGTGAGGAGACCCAGTACTTC.

This clonotype was detected many times. The rearrangement uses TRBV4-3 and TRBJ2-7; TRBD1 agrees at 8 bases. The J segment lost 4 bases and the V segment lost 0 bases, leaving 8 bases of the junction unmatched. Germline values: CDR1 LGHNA, CDR2 YSLEER. This CDR3 contains 16 residues. In DNA, the CDR3 is TGCGCCAGCAGCCAAGAGCCTGGACAGGGCGGTTACGAGCAGTACTTC. Translation gives CASSQEPGQGGYEQYF.

The genes are TRBV18 and TRBJ2-7, with 8 bases that match TRBD2. CDR3 length: 14 amino acids. The germline V gene has CDR1 KGHSH and CDR2 LQKENI. Germline trimming cut 5 bases from V and 5 bases from J; bases unmatched to any gene: 8. CDR3 amino acids: CASSRGGRLDEQYF. CDR3 nucleotides: TGTGCCAGCTCAAGGGGCGGGAGGTTGGACGAGCAGTACTTC.

The sample holds many counts of this clonotype. In DNA form, the CDR3 reads TGTGCCAGCAGTTTGGGAGTCAGGAGGACATGGGATGAAAAACTGTTTTTT. Its translation: CASSLGVRRTWDEKLFF. This chain connects TRBV12-3 or TRBV12-4 to TRBJ1-4, with D maybe TRBD1 (5 bases). V was cut by 3 bases and J by 6 bases, with 20 bases left in between. The CDR3 has 17 residues.

This clonotype was detected only a few times. J is TRBJ2-4 and V is TRBV20-1; 7 bases agree with TRBD1. The CDR3 is 13 residues long. V gave up 7 bases and J gave up 5 bases; unmatched junction bases: 8. Germline V gene sequence: CDR1 DFQATT, CDR2 SNEGSKA (reference sequence). The CDR3 bases are TGCAGTGTTCCGGGACAGTACGAAAACATTCAGTACTTC. The encoded protein is CSVPGQYENIQYF.

This clonotype was found a few times. The genes are TRBV10-1 and TRBJ2-5; D perhaps matches TRBD1 (6 bases). The V and J ends lost 6 bases and 6 bases respectively, with 11 bases between them. The length of the CDR3 is 12 residues. Looked up from germline, CDR1 is WNHNN and CDR2 is SYGVQD (reference sequence). The CDR3 region has the DNA TGCGCCAGCAGCACAGGGTTGAAGACCCAGTACTTC. Encoded protein: CASSTGLKTQYF.